The T cell receptor beta chain described here comes from a study of cytomegalovirus exposure and HLA in healthy donors. PCR amplification relied on 60 Vbeta primers (plus 13 Jbeta primers). The method was immunoSEQ multiplex PCR; TCRdb's version includes in-frame clones alone and lacks a portion of them. The repertoire table contains about 160,000 clones. There are 17 residues in the CDR3. V lost 3 bases and J lost 2, with 17 bases in between. Germline CDR1 and CDR2: MDHEN and SYDVKM. The specimen sequenced was PBMCs. The origin of this receptor is a woman aged 50 to 60 in good health and CMV-seronegative. The chain has TRBV28 and TRBJ1-5, with D perhaps matching TRBD1 (5 bases). CDR3 sequence (DNA): TGTGCCAGCAGTTTCGGGCAGGGCAGGTTAGGCAATCAGCCCCAGCATTTT. Protein sequence: CASSFGQGRLGNQPQHF.